This T cell receptor beta chain was recovered during a study of cytotoxic CD8 clonotypes in ibrutinib-treated CLL. Study-wide background: There were around twelve relapsed/refractory patients and about 15 treatment-naive patients, and under 18 were IGHV unmutated.

Using immunoSEQ multiplex PCR, the repertoire was profiled, and TCRdb retains in-frame clones only, with some absent. The sample holds 110,000 to 150,000 clones, about 70% seen once. Concerning this clone: Its antigen is still unknown. At the DNA level, this CDR3 is encoded by other sequences in the same sample as well.

General study results and limits: Sampling time points were not equivalent between sustained-remission and progressing patients. Clonality increased with ibrutinib response but returned toward baseline at progression. Clonality at baseline surpassed age-matched healthy donors and tracked circulating CD8+ T-cell counts.

This CDR3 region has 11 residues. Trimming shortened V by 2 bases and J by 8 bases, and 4 bases separated the two germline ends. The germline V gene has CDR1 MNHEY and CDR2 SVGAGI. The source is a human donor with chronic lymphocytic leukemia. This sequence joins TRBV6-5 and TRBJ1-3, with D unresolved. The source material was PBMCs, sampled after 24 months of ibrutinib treatment. CDR3 in DNA: TGTGCCAGCAGTTACGGGGACACCATATATTTT. Residues: CASSYGDTIYF.